One sample yielded the 24 T cell receptor beta chains listed below, sequenced in a study of OX40 agonist ivuxolimab in advanced cancers. Clones were sequenced by immunoSEQ multiplex PCR, and TCRdb holds only the in-frame ones, with some missing. The sample comprises tens of thousands of clones, about 80% of which are singletons, and around 14% rests with the top ten. The sample was CD4+ or CD8+ T cells sorted from blood, taken in a trial of the OX40 agonist ivuxolimab. The receptors shown here come from an adult with an advanced solid tumor such as melanoma, head and neck, liver or kidney cancer.

This chain uses TRBV9 with TRBJ2-7; D remains unclear. Trimming took off 0 bases at V and 0 bases at J, with 13 bases between the two ends. Germline CDR1 is SGDLS and CDR2 is YYNGEE. CDR3 size: 16 residues. The CDR3 sequence is CASSVDPRPSSYEQYF. The CDR3 region has the DNA TGTGCCAGCAGCGTAGATCCGAGACCGAGCTCCTACGAGCAGTACTTC.

The V call is TRBV19, the J call TRBJ1-5, with TRBD1 matching over 8 bases. This CDR3 comprises 15 residues. V lost 5 bases, J lost 1 base, and 4 bases stayed unmatched. CDR1 and CDR2 (germline): LNHDA, SQIVND (reference sequence). The CDR3 nucleotides read TGTGCCAGTAGTGCCTGGACAGGGAGCAATCAGCCCCAGCATTTT. It yields the protein CASSAWTGSNQPQHF.

This clone was seen just once. The rearrangement links TRBV2 to TRBJ2-3, with D tentatively TRBD1 or TRBD2 (5 bases each). CDR1 and CDR2 from the germline V gene are SNHLY and FYNNEI. The CDR3 has 14 amino acids. V was pared by 5 bases and J by 2 bases, with 11 bases between. The CDR3 DNA is TGTGCCAGCAGTAGGGACCAGACCACAGATACGCAGTATTTT. It translates to CASSRDQTTDTQYF.

Notes on this clone: Additional DNA sequences in this sample encode the identical CDR3. The chain uses TRBV6-5 and TRBJ2-2; TRBD1 aligns across 10 bases. The CDR3 consists of 14 residues. Trimming took 9 bases from V and 5 from J; bases not matched to a gene: 6. From germline, CDR1 is MNHEY and CDR2 SVGAGI. The CDR3 DNA sequence: TGTGCCAGTAGCGGACAGGGGGAGACCGGGGAGCTGTTTTTT. Translated: CASSGQGETGELFF.

J is TRBJ2-7 and V is TRBV10-3; 9 nucleotides align to TRBD1. Looked up from germline, CDR1 is ENHRY and CDR2 is SYGVKD. V lost 6 bases to trimming and J lost 9 bases; unmatched junction nucleotides: 9. CDR3 size: 13 residues. The DNA of the CDR3 is TGTGCCATCAGCGAAACAGGGGGCGCGTGGCAGTACTTC. Amino acids: CAISETGGAWQYF.

The chain recombines TRBV6-1 with TRBJ1-1; perhaps TRBD1 as D (6 bases). Germline-derived CDR1 and CDR2 are MNHNS and SASEGT. V lost 4 bases to trimming and J lost 2 bases, with 20 bases between them. The CDR3 has 17 residues. As DNA, the CDR3 is TGTGCCAGCAGTGGAAAGTCAGGGGTCCTGGCAAACACTGAAGCTTTCTTT. It translates to CASSGKSGVLANTEAFF.

V usage is TRBV28 and J usage is TRBJ2-1; TRBD1 agrees at 7 bases. This CDR3 is 14 amino acids long. Germline assignment: CDR1 MDHEN and CDR2 SYDVKM. V lost 3 bases to trimming and J lost 6 bases; unmatched junction nucleotides: 5. This chain's CDR3 is CASSLGDSFNEQFF. DNA of the CDR3: TGTGCCAGCAGTTTGGGGGACAGCTTCAATGAGCAGTTCTTC. Full variable domain (rest looked up from reference TRBV28 and TRBJ2-1): DVKVTQSSRYLVKRTGEKVFLECVQDMDHENMFWYRQDPGLGLRLIYFSYDVKMKEKGDIPEGYSVSREKKERFSLILESASTNQTSMYLCASSLGDSFNEQFFGPGTRLTVL.

This chain joins TRBV7-8 and TRBJ1-1, with D possibly being TRBD1 (6 bases). In germline, CDR1 is SGHVS, CDR2 FQNEAQ. The CDR3 runs 16 residues. V was pared by 1 base and J by 10 bases, with 22 bases between. For the CDR3, the DNA is TGTGCCAGCAGCTTAGGTATTCTAGGCGGGGGGCAGTCAGCTTTCTTT. Translating gives CASSLGILGGGQSAFF.

The genes are TRBV14 and TRBJ1-2; no clear D gene. The CDR3 runs to 11 residues. Trimming left V 8 bases short and J 0 bases short, with 4 bases between. Germline values: CDR1 SGHDN, CDR2 FVKESK. The CDR3 protein is CASGTNYGYTF. The CDR3 DNA follows: TGTGCCAGCGGGACTAACTATGGCTACACCTTC.

The genes are TRBV19 and TRBJ2-3; D assignment may be TRBD1 or TRBD2 (6 bases each). CDR1 and CDR2 from the germline V gene are LNHDA and SQIVND (reference sequence). This CDR3 spans 15 amino acids. The V and J ends lost 5 bases and 0 bases respectively, with 12 bases between them. The CDR3 region has the DNA TGTGCCAGTAGTTTCGGGGGCCTAAGCACAGATACGCAGTATTTT. This gives the protein CASSFGGLSTDTQYF.

By sample fraction, this clone is medium-sized (0.01 to 0.1%). The chain is built from TRBV5-1 and TRBJ1-6; 7 bases fit TRBD1. Germline values: CDR1 SGHRS, CDR2 YFSETQ. The CDR3 totals 14 residues. Trimming took 4 bases from V and 10 from J; bases not matched to a gene: 8. In DNA, the CDR3 is TGCGCCAGCAGCAGCACAGGGGTTGGATCACCCCTCCACTTT. Amino acids: CASSSTGVGSPLHF. Complete variable domain (other parts from reference TRBV5-1 and TRBJ1-6): KAGVTQTPRYLIKTRGQQVTLSCSPISGHRSVSWYQQTPGQGLQFLFEYFSETQRNKGNFPGRFSGRQFSNSRSEMNVSTLELGDSALYLCASSSTGVGSPLHFGNGTRLTVT.

This chain uses TRBV5-1 with TRBJ1-3, with 7 bases that match TRBD1. CDR1 is SGHRS, CDR2 YFSETQ, per germline. The CDR3 is 15 residues long. The V and J ends lost 9 bases and 4 bases, in that order; junction bases with no gene match: 13. The CDR3 sequence: CATAPGGQSGNTIYF. In DNA, the CDR3 is TGCGCCACTGCCCCAGGGGGGCAATCGGGAAACACCATATATTTT.

The rearrangement links TRBV28 to TRBJ2-1, with a weak D call TRBD1 (6 bases). In germline, CDR1 is MDHEN, CDR2 SYDVKM. The CDR3 consists of 14 residues. Trimming removed 7 bases from V and 2 bases from J, with 12 bases in between. Written as DNA, the CDR3 is TGTGCCAGCAAGGACAGTACTACCTACAATGAGCAGTTCTTC. Protein product: CASKDSTTYNEQFF.

The V gene is TRBV6-6, the J gene TRBJ2-7; the D is unclear. Trimming pared 0 bases from V and 2 bases from J, leaving 2 bases between. This CDR3 comprises 12 residues. Looked up from germline, CDR1 is MNHNY and CDR2 is SVGAGI (reference sequence). The CDR3: CASSYSAYEQYF. CDR3 sequence (DNA): TGTGCCAGCAGTTACTCGGCCTACGAGCAGTACTTC.

This chain joins TRBV6-5 and TRBJ1-1, with D perhaps matching TRBD1 (6 bases). CDR3 length equals 13 residues. The germline gives CDR1 MNHEY, CDR2 SVGAGI. Trimming pared 10 bases from V and 4 bases from J, leaving 16 bases between. CDR3 nucleotides: TGTGCCACCGTACGGGGGGGGGCCACTGAAGCTTTCTTT. This sequence encodes CATVRGGATEAFF.

There are a few counts of this clone. The chain joins TRBV19 to TRBJ2-5; D may be TRBD2 (6 bases). The V and J ends lost 5 bases and 5 bases respectively, with 6 bases between them. The CDR3 is 11 amino acids. Germline V gene lookup returns CDR1 LNHDA and CDR2 SQIVND (reference sequence). The CDR3 is CASSGGETQYF. The CDR3, as DNA: TGTGCCAGTAGTGGGGGGGAGACCCAGTACTTC.

The rearrangement joins TRBV5-1 to TRBJ1-6; 12 nucleotides match TRBD1. Per germline, CDR1 SGHRS and CDR2 YFSETQ. This CDR3 is 18 amino acids long. J was trimmed by 10 bases and V by 0 bases; bases with no gene match: 11. The CDR3 DNA sequence: TGCGCCAGCAGCTTGGTCGGTCCGTCCGGGACAGGGGGCTCACCCCTCCACTTT. Translation gives CASSLVGPSGTGGSPLHF.

The chain is built from TRBV6-1 and TRBJ2-1, with 8 nucleotides matching TRBD1. The CDR3 totals 16 residues. V dropped 2 bases and J dropped 7; count of bases not matched to a gene: 10. Per germline, CDR1 MNHNS and CDR2 SASEGT. As DNA, the CDR3 is TGTGCCAGCAGTGAACCCCGGACAGGGAGTCTGAATGAGCAGTTCTTC. It encodes CASSEPRTGSLNEQFF.

V usage is TRBV4-1 and J usage is TRBJ2-7; D remains ambiguous. V shed 2 bases and J shed 3 bases, with 8 bases lying between them. The CDR3 extends over 13 amino acids. Germline V gives CDR1 MGHRA, CDR2 YSYEKL. The CDR3 nucleotides read TGCGCCAGCAGCCAAACGTCCGACTACGAGCAGTACTTC. Its protein is CASSQTSDYEQYF.

This chain uses TRBV19 with TRBJ1-1; D call uncertain. V lost 4 bases to trimming and J lost 0 bases, with 6 bases between them. CDR1 is LNHDA, CDR2 SQIVND, per germline (reference sequence). The CDR3 runs 13 residues. In DNA form, the CDR3 reads TGTGCCAGTAGTAACCGGTTGAACACTGAAGCTTTCTTT. Translating gives CASSNRLNTEAFF.

In its sample, this clone was seen once. The chain recombines TRBV27 with TRBJ2-1; D remains unclear. Between the trimmed V and J ends, which lost 4 bases and 6 bases, there was a span of 7 bases. CDR3 size: 12 residues. Germline CDR1 is MNHEY and CDR2 is SMNVEV (reference sequence). The CDR3 DNA is TGTGCCAGCAGTTATGCCCTCAATGAGCAGTTCTTC. Translated, it gives CASSYALNEQFF.

The J gene is TRBJ2-5, the V gene TRBV7-3; D uncertain. CDR1 is SGHTA, CDR2 FQGTGA, per germline. V lost 2 bases, J lost 3 bases, and 10 bases lay in between. The CDR3 covers 14 residues. CDR3 residues: CASSLRGREETQYF. CDR3 nucleotides: TGTGCCAGCAGCTTACGCGGCAGAGAAGAGACCCAGTACTTC.

The gene calls are TRBV28 and TRBJ2-7, with a weak D call TRBD1 (7 bases). Trimming took 6 bases from V and 6 from J, leaving 18 bases between them. This CDR3 contains 14 residues. CDR1 and CDR2 (germline): MDHEN, SYDVKM. Written as DNA, the CDR3 is TGTGCCAGCAGCTACCAGGGGGGCCGACCCGAGCAGTACTTC. This codes for CASSYQGGRPEQYF.

V and J are TRBV2 and TRBJ2-7, with a weak D call TRBD2 (5 bases). The V gene's germline CDR1 is SNHLY and CDR2 FYNNEI. Trimming left V 4 bases short and J 7 bases short, with 14 bases between. The CDR3 runs 13 residues. CDR3 protein: CASSAGREREQYF. The CDR3 nucleotides read TGTGCCAGCAGTGCGGGGAGAGAAAGGGAGCAGTACTTC.